This T cell receptor (beta chain) was captured by sequencing in a study of CD8 T cells in ankylosing spondylitis. Findings and limits, study-wide: The clones that were linked to disease were reported to be significantly enriched in matched synovial fluid samples from ankylosing spondylitis patients. One TCR beta motif, made up of about 8 highly homologous variants, appeared characteristic of ankylosing spondylitis blood.

Researchers built TCR beta libraries using quantitative 5'-RACE with molecular barcodes. TCRdb re-called the 5' RACE reads through MiXCR, storing one row per CDR3 protein. The data contain about 160,000 distinct CDR3 sequences, just over 9.5% of them singletons. Concerning this clonotype: The antigen is undetermined. A much bigger clone sits one base away, suggesting this may be a read error.

Germline lookup yields CDR1 MDHEN and CDR2 SYDVKM. V lost 5 bases to trimming and J lost 6 bases, with 18 bases between them. This CDR3 has 15 residues. The V gene is TRBV28, the J gene TRBJ2-3; D not resolved. Material for sequencing was blood, either unsorted or a sorted T cell fraction (not recorded which). The source of this sequence is a female donor with ankylosing spondylitis or in good health (not recorded which). CDR3 sequence reads: CASSLSSGFTDTQYF. CDR3 DNA: TGTGCCAGCAGTCTTTCGTCTGGTTTTACGGATACGCAGTATTTT.